These 25 T cell receptor beta chains share one sample of origin, sequenced in a study of blood T cell repertoires in COVID-19 (TCRdb year 2020). The library was produced with the immunoSEQ multiplex PCR assay. The immuneACCESS repertoire file appears here via TCRdb, limited to in-frame rearrangements. These files lack a portion of the clones; in checked studies, under half of the deficit traces to unresolved V genes, and the cause of the others is not known. The sample contains 200,000 to 300,000 clones, under 90% of them found a single time. Of the sample, 7.5% to 9% falls within the top ten clones. Input material: peripheral blood. These receptors all stem from a human donor in a cohort sampled during active COVID-19.

V is TRBV6-6 and J is TRBJ2-2; possibly TRBD2 for D (5 bases). This CDR3 has 17 amino acids. Germline V gene lookup returns CDR1 MNHNY and CDR2 SVGAGI (reference sequence). V was pared by 5 bases and J by 6 bases, with 22 bases between. The CDR3 region is CASSLVGVTSNPGELFF. The CDR3 region has the DNA TGTGCCAGCAGTCTCGTCGGGGTAACTAGTAATCCCGGGGAGCTGTTTTTT.

This rearrangement joins TRBV19 to TRBJ2-3, with 7 nucleotides matching TRBD2. The trim removed 6 bases at V and 4 bases at J, leaving 1 base unmatched. The CDR3 runs to 12 residues. The germline gives CDR1 LNHDA, CDR2 SQIVND (reference sequence). The CDR3 loop is CASSGGSDTQYF. The CDR3 bases are TGTGCCAGTAGCGGGGGGTCAGATACGCAGTATTTT.

This clone was seen only a few times. The genes are TRBV11-3 and TRBJ2-2; 11 positions agree with TRBD2. The CDR3 covers 16 residues. The germline V gene encodes CDR1 SGHNT and CDR2 YENEEA. Unmatched junction bases numbered 3, after V lost 5 bases and J lost 1 base. CDR3 nucleotides: TGTGCCAGCAGCCCCGGACTAGCGGGGAACACCGGGGAGCTGTTTTTT. Its translation: CASSPGLAGNTGELFF.

The chain recombines TRBV6-2 or TRBV6-3 with TRBJ2-2; 11 positions match TRBD2. CDR1 MNHEY and CDR2 SVGEGT come from the germline V gene. The trim removed 5 bases at V and 11 bases at J, leaving 7 bases unmatched. The CDR3 sequence is 14 residues long. CDR3 in DNA: TGTGCCAGCAGTGACGGACTAGCGGGCGCTGAGCTGTTTTTT. The encoded protein is CASSDGLAGAELFF.

The rearrangement uses TRBV6-5 and TRBJ2-7, with a weak D call TRBD1 (6 bases). The CDR3 totals 14 residues. CDR1 and CDR2 (germline): MNHEY, SVGAGI. Trimming pared 3 bases from V and 1 base from J, leaving 10 bases between. CDR3 nucleotides: TGTGCCAGCAGTTATGACAGGTTGTCCTACGAGCAGTACTTC. Residues: CASSYDRLSYEQYF.

CDR3 protein: CASSYDNRATDTQYF. The CDR3 coding sequence is TGTGCCAGCAGTTACGACAACAGGGCCACAGATACGCAGTATTTT. The chain links TRBV6-2 or TRBV6-3 to TRBJ2-3; a possible D gene is TRBD1 (6 bases). Germline CDR1 is MNHEY and CDR2 is SVGEGT. The CDR3 spans 15 residues. The V gene lost 2 bases and the J gene lost 2 bases, with 11 bases spanning the gap.

CDR3 protein: CASTRSQPQHF. CDR3 DNA: TGTGCCAGCACGCGGAGTCAGCCCCAGCATTTT. The chain couples TRBV5-8 to TRBJ1-5; no definite D call. Trimming shortened V by 6 bases and J by 6 bases, and 7 bases separated the two germline ends. Looked up from germline, CDR1 is SGHTS and CDR2 is YDEGEE. This CDR3 region has 11 residues.

This clone was observed once. V usage is TRBV18 and J usage is TRBJ1-2; possibly TRBD1 for D (6 bases). Trimming pared 3 bases from V and 1 base from J, leaving 15 bases between. CDR1 and CDR2 (germline): KGHSH, LQKENI. The CDR3 is made up of 16 amino acids. Written as DNA, the CDR3 is TGTGCCAGCTCACCGAAAACAGGGAACCGTAACTATGGCTACACCTTC. This gives the protein CASSPKTGNRNYGYTF.

The gene calls are TRBV27 and TRBJ2-1; 10 bases are shared with TRBD2. Germline CDR1 is MNHEY and CDR2 is SMNVEV (reference sequence). The CDR3 contains 19 residues. V trimming: 6 bases; J trimming: 2 bases; junction bases outside the gene matches: 16. CDR3 loop: CASSPHPSGGMGTYNEQFF. Written as DNA, the CDR3 is TGTGCCAGCAGCCCCCATCCTAGCGGGGGAATGGGCACCTACAATGAGCAGTTCTTC.

V and J are TRBV4-1 and TRBJ1-1; 7 bases agree with TRBD1. CDR3 size: 15 residues. After removal of 2 bases from V and 2 bases from J, the junction contained 5 bases not matched to a gene. Germline V lookup: CDR1 MGHRA, CDR2 YSYEKL. The CDR3 here is CASSQRDRPNTEAFF. The CDR3 coding sequence is TGCGCCAGCAGCCAAAGGGACAGACCTAACACTGAAGCTTTCTTT.

The CDR3 nucleotides read TGTGCCAGCAGCCGGGACAGGGGAACTGGAAACACCATATATTTT. Its translation is CASSRDRGTGNTIYF. The rearrangement joins TRBV11-2 to TRBJ1-3, with TRBD1 matching 10 bases. Germline V gene lookup returns CDR1 SGHAT and CDR2 FQNNGV. The CDR3 is made up of 15 amino acids. V shed 5 bases, J shed 2 bases, and the junction held 3 bases outside the gene matches.

Concerning this clone itself: Other nucleotide sequences in the sample specify the same CDR3. The chain uses TRBV7-2 and TRBJ2-7; unclear D gene. V gave up 2 bases and J gave up 0 bases, with 5 bases separating them. Per the germline V gene, CDR1 is SGHTA and CDR2 is FQGNSA. The CDR3 contains 13 residues. CDR3 in DNA: TGTGCCAGCAGCTTATCGAGCTCCTACGAGCAGTACTTC. This sequence encodes CASSLSSSYEQYF.

The chain uses TRBV2 and TRBJ2-7, with TRBD2 as a possible D gene (6 bases). Germline V lookup: CDR1 SNHLY, CDR2 FYNNEI. V was shortened by 8 bases and J by 3 bases, with 17 bases between the two germline ends. The CDR3 length is 14 residues. DNA for the CDR3: TGTGCCAGCCTCGCCCGGACTACTAACTACGAGCAGTACTTC. The encoded protein is CASLARTTNYEQYF.

This rearrangement joins TRBV18 to TRBJ2-3; possibly TRBD2 for D (7 bases). Looked up from germline, CDR1 is KGHSH and CDR2 is LQKENI. This CDR3 spans 17 amino acids. V lost 6 bases and J lost 4, with 23 bases in between. The CDR3 DNA sequence: TGTGCCAGCTCGCCATATCCTACGGGGGGCGTTGCAGATACGCAGTATTTT. It is translated as CASSPYPTGGVADTQYF.

This rearrangement joins TRBV20-1 to TRBJ2-1; TRBD1 aligns across 8 bases. Looked up from germline, CDR1 is DFQATT and CDR2 is SNEGSKA (reference sequence). V was clipped by 3 bases and J by 9 bases; unmatched bases: 10. There are 14 residues in the CDR3. Here the CDR3 reads CSASHGQGRSEQFF. DNA of the CDR3: TGCAGTGCTAGTCACGGACAGGGTCGTAGTGAGCAGTTCTTC.

The chain is built from TRBV2 and TRBJ2-6; TRBD2 is a possible D gene (5 bases). CDR1 and CDR2 (germline): SNHLY, FYNNEI. The V end lost 6 bases, the J end lost 1 base, and 10 bases lay between the germline ends. This CDR3 is built from 15 residues. CDR3 sequence: CASSVTRSGANVLTF. The DNA for the CDR3 is TGTGCCAGCAGCGTTACTAGGTCTGGGGCCAACGTCCTGACTTTC.

This clone was seen more than once but under ten times. The chain is built from TRBV19 and TRBJ1-2, with TRBD1 as a possible D gene (6 bases). CDR3 length: 12 amino acids. With 6 bases removed from V and 8 bases from J, the gap between germline ends came to 13 bases. CDR1 is LNHDA and CDR2 is SQIVND in the germline V gene (reference sequence). The CDR3 reads CASRTGQRGYTF. DNA for the CDR3: TGTGCCAGTAGAACGGGACAACGCGGCTACACCTTC.

The gene calls are TRBV5-1 and TRBJ1-1, with D unclear. Germline lookup yields CDR1 SGHRS and CDR2 YFSETQ. V lost 0 bases and J lost 2, with 11 bases in between. The CDR3 runs 15 residues. The CDR3: CASSLEATVNTEAFF. The CDR3 coding sequence is TGCGCCAGCAGCTTGGAAGCAACAGTAAACACTGAAGCTTTCTTT.

The chain carries TRBV5-1 and TRBJ2-2; 8 bases match TRBD1. CDR3 length: 16 amino acids. The V gene's germline CDR1 is SGHRS and CDR2 YFSETQ. V gave up 1 base and J gave up 4 bases; unmatched junction bases: 6. CDR3 DNA: TGCGCCAGCAGCTTGTACCAGGGGGCCCGCACCGGGGAGCTGTTTTTT. It encodes CASSLYQGARTGELFF.

Only a few counts were recorded for this clone. The J gene is TRBJ2-7, the V gene TRBV2, with 8 bases fitting TRBD1. Germline assignment: CDR1 SNHLY and CDR2 FYNNEI. This CDR3 has 14 residues. Trimming cost V 6 bases and J 4 bases; bases outside gene matches: 8. CDR3 in amino acids: CASRPGQAMYEQYF. The CDR3 nucleotides are TGTGCCAGCAGGCCGGGACAGGCGATGTACGAGCAGTACTTC.

Here the CDR3 reads CSVGFTGGGAAGTGELFF. CDR3 DNA sequence: TGCAGCGTTGGCTTCACTGGCGGGGGGGCGGCGGGAACCGGGGAGCTGTTTTTT. The chain couples TRBV29-1 to TRBJ2-2, with 9 bases fitting TRBD2. After removal of 4 bases from V and 5 bases from J, the junction contained 17 bases not matched to a gene. The CDR3 runs 18 residues. Germline V gene sequence: CDR1 SQVTM, CDR2 ANQGSEA.

The chain joins TRBV11-2 to TRBJ1-4; weak D call: TRBD1 (6 bases). V lost 1 base, J lost 5 bases, and 11 bases lay in between. The germline V gene encodes CDR1 SGHAT and CDR2 FQNNGV. The CDR3 is made up of 15 amino acids. The CDR3 region has the DNA TGTGCCAGCAGCTTAGGGCAGGGGTGGAATGAAAAACTGTTTTTT. It yields the protein CASSLGQGWNEKLFF.

The chain joins TRBV19 to TRBJ1-2; 9 bases match TRBD1. This CDR3 spans 16 amino acids. From germline, CDR1 is LNHDA and CDR2 SQIVND (reference sequence). V shed 6 bases, J shed 2 bases, and the junction held 10 bases outside the gene matches. The CDR3 coding sequence is TGTGCCAGTAGGCCGCCGGACAGGGGAAACAACTATGGCTACACCTTC. Translation gives CASRPPDRGNNYGYTF.

The genes are TRBV10-3 and TRBJ1-5, with D possibly matching TRBD1 (5 bases). The length of the CDR3 is 14 residues. Trimming took off 2 bases at V and 9 bases at J, with 14 bases between the two ends. Germline V gives CDR1 ENHRY, CDR2 SYGVKD. The CDR3 nucleotides are TGTGCCATCAGTGAGCGGCAGGGCGCATCGCCCCAGCATTTT. Residues: CAISERQGASPQHF.

In this sample, this clone turned up a few times. One end of the junction is discordant with germline, which a read error may explain. The chain is built from TRBV6-5 and TRBJ1-4; the match to TRBD1 covers 7 bases. The CDR3 extends over 14 amino acids. The germline CDR1 and CDR2 sequences are MNHEY and SVGAGI. Here the CDR3 DNA reads TGTGCCAGCAGTGACTCTGACAGGGACGAAAAACTGTTTTTT. This encodes CASSDSDRDEKLFF.